The next 22 T cell receptor beta chains were all read from a single sample in a study of T cell changes during pregnancy in multiple sclerosis. The assay was immunoSEQ multiplex PCR, and TCRdb's table has in-frame clones only and misses some. The repertoire includes 70,000 or so clones, 75% to 95% of them detected once, and 0.43% sits in the top ten. The sample here was CD4+ T cells from peripheral blood mononuclear cells, taken before pregnancy. The receptors stem from a female donor with multiple sclerosis, enrolled in a pregnancy study.

The V and J genes are TRBV5-6 and TRBJ2-7; D might be TRBD2 (6 bases). V gave up 4 bases and J gave up 3 bases, with 20 bases separating them. The germline CDR1 and CDR2 sequences are SGHDT and YYEEEE. The CDR3 has 16 amino acids. This CDR3 is CASSTGVPGKGYEQYF. CDR3 in DNA: TGTGCCAGCAGCACGGGGGTCCCAGGGAAAGGCTACGAGCAGTACTTC.

The chain carries TRBV4-1 and TRBJ1-1, with 7 bases matching TRBD1. V gave up 3 bases and J gave up 11 bases; unmatched junction bases: 9. Germline loops: CDR1 MGHRA, CDR2 YSYEKL. This CDR3 spans 13 amino acids. In DNA, the CDR3 is TGCGCCAGCAGCCACCCACGGACAGGTAGGGCTTTCTTT. It specifies CASSHPRTGRAFF.

The CDR3 protein is CASSLLSGGTGGYEQYF. Here the CDR3 DNA reads TGTGCCAGCAGCTTATTAAGTGGCGGGACAGGGGGCTACGAGCAGTACTTC. The chain combines TRBV11-3 with TRBJ2-7; the match to TRBD1 covers 11 bases. V was clipped by 2 bases and J by 3 bases; unmatched bases: 9. The CDR3 spans 17 residues. Germline loops: CDR1 SGHNT, CDR2 YENEEA.

There are a few counts of this clone. The chain recombines TRBV5-1 with TRBJ1-1, with D hard to call. The germline V gene has CDR1 SGHRS and CDR2 YFSETQ. The CDR3 runs 11 residues. V gave up 0 bases and J gave up 7 bases, with 4 bases separating them. Written as DNA, the CDR3 is TGCGCCAGCAGCTTGGGAGGTGAAGCTTTCTTT. Protein: CASSLGGEAFF.

The V call is TRBV5-1, the J call TRBJ2-7, with a tentative D call TRBD2 (6 bases). The V gene's germline CDR1 is SGHRS and CDR2 YFSETQ. Trimming cost V 7 bases and J 3 bases, with 23 bases left between them. This CDR3 has 16 residues. DNA of the CDR3: TGCGCCAGCGGGGGGACCGTCTCGTCCTTTATCTACGAGCAGTACTTC. It specifies CASGGTVSSFIYEQYF.

The V and J genes are TRBV29-1 and TRBJ2-7, with 8 bases lining up with TRBD1. The germline CDR1 and CDR2 sequences are SQVTM and ANQGSEA. J gave up 3 bases and V 4 bases, and 2 bases lay outside the gene matches. This CDR3 is 12 amino acids long. CDR3 in amino acids: CSVGQGLYEQYF. Here the CDR3 DNA reads TGCAGCGTTGGACAGGGGCTCTACGAGCAGTACTTC.

The genes are TRBV28 and TRBJ1-2; 9 bases fit TRBD1. The CDR3 contains 18 residues. Looked up from germline, CDR1 is MDHEN and CDR2 is SYDVKM. V shed 3 bases and J 8 bases; nucleotides not matched to a gene: 19. The CDR3 DNA reads TGTGCCAGCAGTTTTTGGACCGGGACAGGGAAAGCTATAGAAGGCTACACCTTC. The encoded protein is CASSFWTGTGKAIEGYTF.

V gene TRBV5-1 combines with J gene TRBJ2-7; TRBD1 agrees at 7 bases. J lost 2 bases, V lost 4 bases, and 3 bases had no gene match. CDR1 is SGHRS, CDR2 YFSETQ, per germline. The CDR3 contains 13 residues. Here the CDR3 DNA reads TGCGCCAGCAGCCCTGGGACAGCCTACGAGCAGTACTTC. Translation: CASSPGTAYEQYF.

This sequence joins TRBV27 and TRBJ1-5, with TRBD1 matching 7 bases. Germline loops: CDR1 MNHEY, CDR2 SMNVEV (reference sequence). V lost 3 bases, J lost 3 bases, and 8 bases stayed unmatched. The CDR3 is 16 residues long. The CDR3 nucleotides are TGTGCCAGCAGTTTGGCCCGACAGGGTCCCAATCAGCCCCAGCATTTT. This gives the protein CASSLARQGPNQPQHF.

The J gene is TRBJ2-5, the V gene TRBV30; 8 nucleotides line up with TRBD2. V shed 4 bases and J 3 bases; nucleotides not matched to a gene: 7. From germline, CDR1 is GTSNPN and CDR2 SVGIG (reference sequence). The CDR3 extends over 14 amino acids. The CDR3 bases are TGTGCCTGGAATTTGAGCGGGAGAAAAGAGACCCAGTACTTC. Translating gives CAWNLSGRKETQYF.

The chain combines TRBV27 with TRBJ2-3, with TRBD2 matching 10 bases. CDR1 is MNHEY, CDR2 SMNVEV, per germline (reference sequence). The ends lost 10 bases at V and 6 bases at J; junction bases unmatched: 7. CDR3 length: 13 residues. In nucleotides, the CDR3 is TGTGCCACCTTAAGCGGGAGGGACGATACGCAGTATTTT. Translation: CATLSGRDDTQYF.

The rearrangement joins TRBV13 to TRBJ1-4; tentative D call: TRBD1 (5 bases). Trimming took off 5 bases at V and 5 bases at J, with 12 bases between the two ends. This CDR3 contains 14 residues. Germline CDR1 is PRHDT and CDR2 is FYEKMQ (reference sequence). The CDR3 sequence is CASSLKTANEKLFF. The CDR3 nucleotides read TGTGCCAGCAGCCTGAAGACAGCAAATGAAAAACTGTTTTTT.

In this sample, this clone turned up once. The chain links TRBV5-4 to TRBJ2-7; 12 nucleotides agree with TRBD2. Germline V gene lookup returns CDR1 SGHNT and CDR2 YYREEE (reference sequence). The CDR3 is made up of 15 amino acids. V gave up 4 bases and J gave up 3 bases; unmatched junction bases: 5. DNA of the CDR3: TGTGCCAGCAGCCGTGGGGGACTAGCGGGCTACGAGCAGTACTTC. This gives the protein CASSRGGLAGYEQYF.

For this clone: The sample carries other DNA sequences with the same CDR3. The chain links TRBV5-1 to TRBJ1-4; 9 positions agree with TRBD1. Losses at the gene ends were 3 bases for V and 5 bases for J; bases not matched to a gene: 2. The CDR3 runs to 14 residues. Germline CDR1 is SGHRS and CDR2 is YFSETQ. CDR3 bases: TGCGCCAGCAGCTCCGACAGGGGGAATGAAAAACTGTTTTTT. It yields the protein CASSSDRGNEKLFF. The whole variable domain, remainder taken from reference TRBV5-1 and TRBJ1-4, is KAGVTQTPRYLIKTRGQQVTLSCSPISGHRSVSWYQQTPGQGLQFLFEYFSETQRNKGNFPGRFSGRQFSNSRSEMNVSTLELGDSALYLCASSSDRGNEKLFFGSGTQLSVL.

The rearrangement uses TRBV18 and TRBJ1-1, with 7 bases lining up with TRBD1. Germline CDR1 and CDR2: KGHSH and LQKENI. The CDR3 is 14 amino acids. With 2 bases clipped from V and 3 bases from J, the junction kept 3 bases outside the gene matches. Written as DNA, the CDR3 is TGTGCCAGCTCACCAAGTCAGGGGGACACTGAAGCTTTCTTT. Translating it yields CASSPSQGDTEAFF.

On this clone itself: This sample also contains other DNA sequences that code for the same CDR3. The V and J genes are TRBV9 and TRBJ2-1; 11 bases align to TRBD2. The CDR3 totals 15 residues. Germline CDR1 SGDLS, CDR2 YYNGEE. The V segment lost 1 base and the J segment 4 bases; nucleotides outside the gene matches: 1. Written as DNA, the CDR3 is TGTGCCAGCAGCGTAAGACTAGCGGGGTACAATGAGCAGTTCTTC. Amino acids: CASSVRLAGYNEQFF.

The chain recombines TRBV6-1 with TRBJ1-5; D gene uncertain. Looked up from germline, CDR1 is MNHNS and CDR2 is SASEGT. Between the trimmed V and J ends, which lost 1 base and 7 bases, there was a span of 8 bases. This CDR3 comprises 13 residues. Written as DNA, the CDR3 is TGTGCCAGCAGTGAAGTAGCTACACAGCCCCAGCATTTT. It specifies CASSEVATQPQHF.

The CDR3 DNA reads TGCGCCAGCAGCCAAAATGACAGGGTAACCGGGGAGCTGTTTTTT. This encodes CASSQNDRVTGELFF. The rearrangement uses TRBV4-1 and TRBJ2-2, with 7 bases matching TRBD1. V shed 2 bases, J shed 5 bases, and the junction held 5 bases outside the gene matches. This CDR3 comprises 15 residues. The germline CDR1 and CDR2 sequences are MGHRA and YSYEKL.

The V gene is TRBV5-4, the J gene TRBJ2-3, with D possibly matching TRBD2 (5 bases). The CDR3 contains 14 residues. Trimming took 4 bases from V and 4 from J, leaving 13 bases between them. Germline CDR1 and CDR2: SGHNT and YYREEE (reference sequence). The DNA for the CDR3 is TGTGCCAGCAGCGTGGACTCCCAGGCAGATACGCAGTATTTT. Its protein is CASSVDSQADTQYF.

The V and J genes are TRBV6-5 and TRBJ2-3; 7 bases match TRBD1. Germline lookup yields CDR1 MNHEY and CDR2 SVGAGI. This CDR3 contains 15 residues. With 6 bases clipped from V and 0 bases from J, the junction kept 6 bases outside the gene matches. DNA of the CDR3: TGTGCCAGCAGAGCAAAGGGGGCTAGCACAGATACGCAGTATTTT. Its protein product is CASRAKGASTDTQYF.

This sequence joins TRBV28 and TRBJ1-5; D unclear. From germline, CDR1 is MDHEN and CDR2 SYDVKM. The CDR3 is made up of 14 amino acids. V was trimmed by 5 bases and J by 1 base, leaving 9 bases between them. CDR3 DNA sequence: TGTGCCAGCAGTCCCCGGAGAAGCAATCAGCCCCAGCATTTT. This translates into CASSPRRSNQPQHF.

The V and J genes are TRBV18 and TRBJ1-2; D may be TRBD1 (5 bases). CDR3 size: 15 residues. The V and J ends lost 2 bases and 6 bases respectively, with 16 bases between them. The V gene's germline CDR1 is KGHSH and CDR2 LQKENI. The CDR3 spells CASSPKAGGVDGYTF. Written as DNA, the CDR3 is TGTGCCAGCTCACCAAAGGCGGGAGGGGTTGATGGCTACACCTTC. The full variable domain, in which reference TRBV18 and TRBJ1-2 provide the parts outside the CDR3, is NAGVMQNPRHLVRRRGQEARLRCSPMKGHSHVYWYRQLPEEGLKFMVYLQKENIIDESGMPKERFSAEFPKEGPSILRIQQVVRGDSAAYFCASSPKAGGVDGYTFGSGTRLTVV.